These 12 T cell receptor beta chains were sequenced from one sample in a study of blood T cell repertoires in COVID-19. The protocol was immunoSEQ multiplex PCR, while the TCRdb copy is restricted to in-frame clones and leaves out a portion. The sample shows approximately 180,000 clones, roughly 85% of them seen only once. The material sequenced was PBMCs or T cells enriched from blood (not recorded which). These receptor sequences come from a man aged 40-49 years who had recovered from COVID-19.

The chain joins TRBV2 to TRBJ2-1, with a weak D call TRBD1 (6 bases). V lost 6 bases and J lost 1, with 7 bases in between. CDR1 is SNHLY and CDR2 is FYNNEI in the germline V gene. The CDR3 is made up of 13 amino acids. CDR3 protein: CASRDSSYNEQFF. CDR3 nucleotide sequence: TGTGCCAGCAGGGACAGTTCCTACAATGAGCAGTTCTTC.

The J gene is TRBJ1-4, the V gene TRBV4-2, with D possibly matching TRBD1 (5 bases). The length of the CDR3 is 14 residues. CDR1 is LGHNA, CDR2 YNFKEQ, per germline. V was shortened by 1 base and J by 8 bases, with 11 bases between the two germline ends. This CDR3 reads CASSQAPPGEKLFF. The CDR3 DNA sequence: TGTGCCAGCAGCCAAGCCCCGCCAGGGGAAAAACTGTTTTTT.

The rearrangement uses TRBV27 and TRBJ2-7, with 7 bases fitting TRBD1. Germline V gives CDR1 MNHEY, CDR2 SMNVEV (reference sequence). The J segment lost 2 bases and the V segment lost 7 bases, leaving 14 bases of the junction unmatched. The CDR3 length is 16 residues. The CDR3 nucleotides are TGTGCCAGCAACCCCCGAGTCGGGCAGGGGGCCTACGAGCAGTACTTC. Encoded protein: CASNPRVGQGAYEQYF.

The chain is built from TRBV2 and TRBJ1-2, with a possible D match to TRBD1 (5 bases). Germline V CDR1 and CDR2: SNHLY, FYNNEI. V shed 0 bases and J shed 4 bases, with 12 bases lying between them. The CDR3 is 15 amino acids. The CDR3 spells CASSEALGGIYGYTF. CDR3 DNA sequence: TGTGCCAGCAGTGAAGCGCTTGGGGGGATCTATGGCTACACCTTC.

This clone appeared a single time. This sequence joins TRBV11-2 and TRBJ2-1; D might be TRBD2 (5 bases). Germline CDR1 is SGHAT and CDR2 is FQNNGV. CDR3 length: 16 residues. V was trimmed by 5 bases and J by 2 bases, leaving 16 bases between them. The CDR3 coding sequence is TGTGCCAGCAGCCCAAGAGGGCTAGTGACCTACAATGAGCAGTTCTTC. This translates into CASSPRGLVTYNEQFF.

The chain carries TRBV27 and TRBJ2-7; 7 bases are shared with TRBD1. The CDR3 totals 14 residues. V trimming: 5 bases; J trimming: 0 bases; junction bases outside the gene matches: 4. Germline CDR1 MNHEY, CDR2 SMNVEV (reference sequence). The CDR3 DNA reads as TGTGCCAGCAGTACCAGGGACAGCTCCTACGAGCAGTACTTC. It encodes CASSTRDSSYEQYF.

This chain joins TRBV19 and TRBJ2-7, with 10 bases identical to TRBD1. Looked up from germline, CDR1 is LNHDA and CDR2 is SQIVND (reference sequence). The V and J ends lost 7 bases and 5 bases, in that order; junction bases with no gene match: 8. The length of the CDR3 is 14 residues. CDR3 sequence (DNA): TGTGCCAGTACACCGACAGGGGGCATAAACGAGCAGTACTTC. It codes for CASTPTGGINEQYF. The full variable domain, with the rest looked up from reference TRBV19 and TRBJ2-7, is DGGITQSPKYLFRKEGQNVTLSCEQNLNHDAMYWYRQDPGQGLRLIYYSQIVNDFQKGDIAEGYSVSREKKESFPLTVTSAQKNPTAFYLCASTPTGGINEQYFGPGTRLTVT.

A few counts support this clone. The V and J genes are TRBV3-1 (or the pseudogene TRBV3-2) and TRBJ1-3, with D possibly matching TRBD1 (5 bases). With 0 bases removed from V and 0 bases from J, the gap between germline ends came to 15 bases. CDR3 size: 18 residues. The germline gives CDR1 LGHDT, CDR2 YNNKEL (reference sequence). The CDR3 DNA is TGTGCCAGCAGCCAAGAATGGGAACAGGCCCCCTCTGGAAACACCATATATTTT. Translating gives CASSQEWEQAPSGNTIYF.

This chain connects TRBV25-1 to TRBJ1-6; D is unresolved. CDR1 and CDR2 from the germline V gene are MGHDK and SYGVNS. This CDR3 region has 12 residues. The V end was cut by 3 bases, the J end by 13 bases, with 10 bases between. CDR3 sequence: CASSDAGTPLHF. The CDR3 DNA reads as TGTGCCAGCAGTGATGCGGGAACCCCCCTCCACTTT. The whole variable domain, remainder taken from reference TRBV25-1 and TRBJ1-6, is EADIYQTPRYLVIGTGKKITLECSQTMGHDKMYWYQQDPGMELHLIHYSYGVNSTEKGDLSSESTVSRIRTEHFPLTLESARPSHTSQYLCASSDAGTPLHFGNGTRLTVT.

As concerns this clone: Additional DNA sequences in this sample encode the identical CDR3. The chain employs TRBV5-8 and TRBJ1-1; 8 nucleotides align to TRBD1. The germline CDR1 and CDR2 sequences are SGHTS and YDEGEE. V shed 2 bases and J 5 bases; nucleotides not matched to a gene: 5. The CDR3 loop spans 14 amino acids. This chain's CDR3 is CASSFRGLGTEAFF. The CDR3 DNA reads as TGTGCCAGCAGCTTCAGGGGGCTGGGGACTGAAGCTTTCTTT.

The J gene is TRBJ1-2, the V gene TRBV4-1; D unresolved. CDR3 length: 15 residues. Germline V gene lookup returns CDR1 MGHRA and CDR2 YSYEKL. V lost 4 bases and J lost 2, with 14 bases in between. The CDR3 nucleotides are TGCGCCAGCAGCCCGCGGGCGGGGAGCAACTATGGCTACACCTTC. Amino acids: CASSPRAGSNYGYTF.

This rearrangement joins TRBV28 to TRBJ2-1; 7 positions agree with TRBD1. CDR3 length: 11 amino acids. The trim removed 7 bases at V and 14 bases at J, leaving 8 bases unmatched. CDR1 MDHEN and CDR2 SYDVKM come from the germline V gene. The CDR3 loop reads CASTEGAVKFF. The CDR3 DNA sequence: TGTGCCAGCACCGAGGGGGCGGTCAAGTTCTTC.